The T cell receptor beta chain under discussion was sequenced for a study of blood T cells in healthy people across ages. Study-level findings and limits: PBMCs were not sorted, which prevented a conclusive comparison of naive versus antigen-experienced cells. The study regarded diversity estimates from one million T cells as underestimates.

Alongside a J-beta primer mix, a sample-barcoded 5' primer served in a second PCR lasting roughly 7 to 11 cycles. TCRdb re-called the 5' RACE reads through MiXCR, storing one row per CDR3 protein. The sample has about a million distinct CDR3 sequences, just over 50% seen once. Collection of roughly 9.8 milliliters of peripheral blood was performed for each donor. Germline lookup yields CDR1 SGDLS and CDR2 YYNGEE. The CDR3 runs to 13 residues. Trimming shortened V by 0 bases and J by 9 bases, and 13 bases separated the two germline ends. This clonotype appeared a few times. The antigen is not known. This rearrangement joins TRBV9 to TRBJ2-7; D could derive from TRBD1 or TRBD2 (5 bases each). This TCR was recovered from a woman aged 55-69 years in good health. The sequenced sample was blood. CDR3 DNA sequence: TGTGCCAGCAGCGTAGATGAGGGGTATCTGCAGTACTTC. Translation: CASSVDEGYLQYF.